The rows below give T cell receptor beta chains drawn from one sample of a study of blood T cells in healthy people across ages. Using its own MiXCR run on the 5' RACE reads, TCRdb lists one record per CDR3 protein. The profile shows 1,300,000 or so distinct CDR3 sequences, around 59% of them singletons. The sequencing sample was made of blood. The origin of the receptors is a man aged 18 to 30 in good health. The CDR3 runs from the conserved cysteine through the conserved F or W. A D gene is named only where the DNA matches it firmly. Clone size appears in some rows only: once, few, many, or a class for an expanded clone.

j_call v_call d_call clone_size cdr3_nt cdr3_aa
TRBJ2-7 TRBV7-2 TRBD1 - TGTGCCAGCAGCCAGACAGGGGGAGTGAACGAGCAGTACTTC CASSQTGGVNEQYF
TRBJ2-7 TRBV6-6 TRBD1 - TGTGCCAGCAGCCATACAGGGGTCTACGAGCAGTACTTC CASSHTGVYEQYF
TRBJ1-3 TRBV3-1 - once TGTGCCAGCAGCCAAGATTTGGGGCCTGGCGGAAACACCATATATTTT CASSQDLGPGGNTIYF
TRBJ2-7 TRBV5-1 TRBD1 - TGCGCCAGCAGCCATGCGGGGACAGGGAAATCGGTGGAGCAGTACTTC CASSHAGTGKSVEQYF
TRBJ1-4 TRBV10-3 TRBD1 - TGTGCCACCGGGACAGCCACTAATGAAAAACTGTTTTTT CATGTATNEKLFF
TRBJ1-2 TRBV7-9 TRBD1 once TGTGCCAGCAGCTTATTGACAGGGGGTGGCTACACCTTC CASSLLTGGGYTF
TRBJ2-7 TRBV6-2/TRBV6-3 - - TGTGCCAGCCTGGGACTGATCTCCTACGAGCAGTACTTC CASLGLISYEQYF
TRBJ2-5 TRBV25-1 TRBD1 - TGTGCCAGCAGTGAAAAGCAGGGGGCAAAGGAGACCCAGTACTTC CASSEKQGAKETQYF
TRBJ1-4 TRBV6-5 TRBD1 - TGTGCCAGCAGTTACTCGTCCGGGACAGGGAATGAAAAACTGTTTTTT CASSYSSGTGNEKLFF
TRBJ2-7 TRBV6-5 TRBD2 - TGTGCCAGCAGCCCCCTAGGGCTAGCGGGCTTCAACGAGCAGTACTTC CASSPLGLAGFNEQYF
TRBJ1-5 TRBV7-9 TRBD1 - TGTGCCAGCAGCTCCTGGGAAGGGGGCAGGAGCAATCAGCCCCAGCATTTT CASSSWEGGRSNQPQHF
TRBJ2-5 TRBV4-3 - - TGCGCCAGCAGCCAAGATTCCTGGGTGGGGGCAGTTTTCCAAGAGACCCAGTACTTC CASSQDSWVGAVFQETQYF
TRBJ2-2 TRBV21-1 - - TGTGCCAGCAGCAATAGACAGGGGGTCCGGGAGCTGTTTTTT CASSNRQGVRELFF
TRBJ2-4 TRBV20-1 TRBD2 few TGCAGTGCTAGGATCCTAACTAGCGGGAGGCGGGAGCAGTACTTC CSARILTSGRREQYF
TRBJ2-1 TRBV4-2 - few TGTGCCAGCAGCCAAGATCACAACTTAAATGAGCAGTTCTTC CASSQDHNLNEQFF
TRBJ2-7 TRBV20-1 - - TGCAGTGCTAGAGATCCTTTCGGTGACACTGGGACCTACGAGCAGTACTTC CSARDPFGDTGTYEQYF
TRBJ2-7 TRBV7-9 - few TGTGCCAGCAGCTTCCCGGGGCAGGGCTCGGGTTACGAGCAGTACTTC CASSFPGQGSGYEQYF
TRBJ2-5 TRBV5-4 TRBD1 - TGTGCCAGCAGCGGACAGGCTGAGACCCAGTACTTC CASSGQAETQYF
TRBJ1-4 TRBV12-3/TRBV12-4 - few TGTGCCAGCATGGGAGGGTTTCGTGCAACTAATGAAAAACTGTTTTTT CASMGGFRATNEKLFF
TRBJ1-1 TRBV12-3/TRBV12-4 - - TGTGCCAGCAGTTTAGCCAGAGTGAGTGAAGCTTTCTTT CASSLARVSEAFF
TRBJ1-1 TRBV6-5 TRBD1 - TGTGCCAGCAGTTCTCCACAGGGGGCGGGTGAAGCTTTCTTT CASSSPQGAGEAFF
TRBJ2-6 TRBV5-1 - few TGCGCCAGCAGCTTTCCGGGCCAGACTTACCCCGAAGGGCTATCTGGGGCCAACGTCCTGACTTTC CASSFPGQTYPEGLSGANVLTF
TRBJ2-3 TRBV11-2 TRBD2 - TGTGCCAGCAGCTTAGTTGGTAGCGGGAGGCCGTATTTT CASSLVGSGRPYF
TRBJ1-1 TRBV10-3 - once TGTGCCATCAGCCTTACTAAAAACACTGAAGCTTTCTTT CAISLTKNTEAFF
TRBJ2-5 TRBV15 - - TGTGCCACCACCTTAGGACAGATCCAAGAGACCCAGTACTTC CATTLGQIQETQYF
TRBJ2-3 TRBV6-5 TRBD2 few TGTGCCAGCAGTCCCGGACTAGCGGATACTACAGATACGCAGTATTTT CASSPGLADTTDTQYF
TRBJ1-2 TRBV10-3 TRBD1 few TGTGCCATCACCGACGGACAGGTGGACCGCTATGGCTACACCTTC CAITDGQVDRYGYTF
TRBJ2-3 TRBV24-1 TRBD2 - TGTGCCACCAGTGAGTCGCTAGCGGGAAACGCGGATACGCAGTATTTT CATSESLAGNADTQYF